Listed here are 21 T cell receptor beta chains from one sample, sequenced in a study of CD8+ T cells in alopecia areata. RNA extraction was followed by reverse transcription into cDNA, which acted as the sequencing template. TCRdb keeps only in-frame clones here, not all; method: immunoSEQ multiplex PCR. In the table there are 190,000 or so clones, 58% of which are singletons. This sample's treatment: oral pan-JAK inhibitor, 5-10 mg twice daily. The source material was CD8+ T cells sorted from blood, sampled at week 24, from a patient treated with tofacitinib. These receptors were collected from a human donor with alopecia areata.

This clone occurred a few times. V usage is TRBV9 and J usage is TRBJ1-1; no firm D call. From germline, CDR1 is SGDLS and CDR2 YYNGEE. The CDR3 spans 13 residues. Deletions cut 4 bases from V and 6 bases from J, with 13 bases between. Written as DNA, the CDR3 is TGTGCCAGCAGCCCGGGTGAGGGTGCTGAAGCTTTCTTT. Its protein is CASSPGEGAEAFF.

This chain links TRBV7-9 with TRBJ1-1; weak D call: TRBD1 (5 bases). In germline, CDR1 is SEHNR, CDR2 FQNEAQ (reference sequence). The CDR3 sequence is 16 residues long. V shed 5 bases and J shed 1 base, with 17 bases lying between them. The CDR3 DNA reads as TGTGCCAGCAGCCTTCGTTCTGCAGGGAAGAACACTGAAGCTTTCTTT. It yields the protein CASSLRSAGKNTEAFF.

On this clone: One junction end does not reproduce the germline sequence, and a read error may be involved. The chain joins TRBV27 to TRBJ2-2; 7 nucleotides align to TRBD1. In germline, CDR1 is MNHEY, CDR2 SMNVEV (reference sequence). CDR3 length: 15 amino acids. The CDR3 spells CASSLSGQPAGELFF. The CDR3 DNA follows: TGTGCCAGCAGTCTATCGGGACAGCCGGCCGGGGAGCTGTTTTTT.

On this clone itself: Other nucleotide sequences from this sample produce the same CDR3. V and J are TRBV30 and TRBJ1-1, with 8 nucleotides matching TRBD1. The germline CDR1 and CDR2 sequences are GTSNPN and SVGIG (reference sequence). The CDR3 contains 14 residues. Germline trimming cut 3 bases from V and 1 base from J; bases unmatched to any gene: 4. In DNA form, the CDR3 reads TGTGCCTGGAGCACTGGACAGGGGAACACTGAAGCTTTCTTT. The encoded protein is CAWSTGQGNTEAFF.

The rearrangement links TRBV2 to TRBJ2-7; 8 bases match TRBD1. V trimming: 6 bases; J trimming: 4 bases; junction bases outside the gene matches: 8. The CDR3 contains 14 residues. Germline lookup yields CDR1 SNHLY and CDR2 FYNNEI. This CDR3 reads CASSTPRGPYEQYF. The CDR3 coding sequence is TGTGCCAGCAGCACCCCCAGGGGGCCTTACGAGCAGTACTTC. Looking up the rest from reference TRBV2 and TRBJ2-7 gives the full variable domain: EPEVTQTPSHQVTQMGQEVILRCVPISNHLYFYWYRQILGQKVEFLVSFYNNEISEKSEIFDDQFSVERPDGSNFTLKIRSTKLEDSAMYFCASSTPRGPYEQYFGPGTRLTVT.

The chain couples TRBV2 to TRBJ2-7, with D tentatively TRBD1 or TRBD2 (5 bases each). Germline V gives CDR1 SNHLY, CDR2 FYNNEI. Between the trimmed V and J ends, which lost 0 bases and 6 bases, there was a span of 9 bases. The CDR3 runs 13 residues. CDR3 residues: CASSEALGAEQYF. In DNA, the CDR3 is TGTGCCAGCAGTGAAGCGCTCGGGGCCGAGCAGTACTTC.

V gene TRBV2 combines with J gene TRBJ1-2, with a tentative D call TRBD1 (5 bases). Germline CDR1 SNHLY, CDR2 FYNNEI. Trimming left V 2 bases short and J 5 bases short, with 9 bases between. This CDR3 contains 13 residues. CDR3 DNA: TGTGCCAGCAGTGAACGCGGGACGTATGGCTACACCTTC. Translated: CASSERGTYGYTF.

The chain joins TRBV29-1 to TRBJ2-7; D may be TRBD2 (7 bases). V shed 6 bases and J shed 5 bases, with 14 bases lying between them. CDR1 is SQVTM and CDR2 is ANQGSEA in the germline V gene. The CDR3 contains 12 residues. The CDR3 protein is CSVPGGADEQYF. DNA for the CDR3: TGCAGCGTCCCTGGGGGGGCGGACGAGCAGTACTTC.

This clone was found a few times. This likely came from a read error, as a far larger clone is one base away. The V call is TRBV5-4, the J call TRBJ1-4; no reliable D call. This CDR3 spans 14 amino acids. Looked up from germline, CDR1 is SGHNT and CDR2 is YYREEE (reference sequence). Deletions cut 1 base from V and 0 bases from J, with 4 bases between. The CDR3 nucleotides are TGTGCCAGCAGCTTGATTGCAACTAATGAAAAACTGTTTTTT. It codes for CASSLIATNEKLFF.

The rearrangement links TRBV11-2 to TRBJ1-2; D perhaps matches TRBD1 (5 bases). V gave up 1 base and J gave up 5 bases, with 11 bases separating them. The CDR3 loop spans 14 amino acids. From germline, CDR1 is SGHAT and CDR2 FQNNGV. Written as DNA, the CDR3 is TGTGCCAGCAGCTTAGGGGCAGGGCTTTATGGCTACACCTTC. Its protein is CASSLGAGLYGYTF.

This clone showed up just once. The chain links TRBV6-4 to TRBJ1-2; D gene ambiguous. Germline V lookup: CDR1 MRHNA, CDR2 SNTAGT. CDR3 size: 12 residues. V was clipped by 1 base and J by 9 bases, with 9 bases between them. The CDR3 region is CASSDWGLRYTF. The CDR3 region has the DNA TGTGCCAGCAGTGACTGGGGTTTGCGCTACACCTTC.

This clone was counted a few times. The CDR3 sequence is CASSVFGQGYEQYF. The CDR3 DNA follows: TGTGCCAGCAGTGTCTTCGGACAGGGCTACGAGCAGTACTTC. The chain combines TRBV25-1 with TRBJ2-7, with 8 bases aligning to TRBD1. V lost 4 bases and J lost 3; bases outside the gene matches: 5. This CDR3 is 14 amino acids long. Per germline, CDR1 MGHDK and CDR2 SYGVNS.

This chain uses TRBV4-2 with TRBJ2-1; D gene ambiguous. CDR1 and CDR2 (germline): LGHNA, YNFKEQ. CDR3 length equals 11 residues. V was clipped by 5 bases and J by 5 bases, with 4 bases between them. The CDR3 nucleotides read TGTGCCAGCAGCAAGGACAATGAGCAGTTCTTC. Amino acid sequence: CASSKDNEQFF.

This chain connects TRBV7-8 to TRBJ1-5, with 7 bases identical to TRBD1. The ends lost 1 base at V and 9 bases at J; junction bases unmatched: 9. The CDR3 loop spans 15 amino acids. Looked up from germline, CDR1 is SGHVS and CDR2 is FQNEAQ. The CDR3 DNA follows: TGTGCCAGCAGCTTAGAAGTTCGCAGGGACAGGCCCCAGCATTTT. It is translated as CASSLEVRRDRPQHF.

V is TRBV30 and J is TRBJ1-1, with 11 nucleotides matching TRBD1. From germline, CDR1 is GTSNPN and CDR2 SVGIG (reference sequence). After removal of 6 bases from V and 2 bases from J, the junction contained 5 bases not matched to a gene. The CDR3 is 14 amino acids. CDR3 residues: CACEGQGGNTEAFF. The CDR3 nucleotides are TGTGCCTGCGAGGGACAGGGGGGAAACACTGAAGCTTTCTTT.

This clone was observed a single time. The chain uses TRBV5-6 and TRBJ1-6; D remains ambiguous. Per germline, CDR1 SGHDT and CDR2 YYEEEE. The V gene lost 4 bases and the J gene lost 9 bases, with 17 bases spanning the gap. There are 15 residues in the CDR3. CDR3 loop: CASSPGSIRGSPLHF. The CDR3 DNA is TGTGCCAGCAGCCCTGGGAGCATACGGGGTTCACCCCTCCACTTT.

This clone has only a few counts. V usage is TRBV4-1 and J usage is TRBJ2-5; maybe TRBD2 (5 bases). The CDR3 is 16 residues long. Germline loops: CDR1 MGHRA, CDR2 YSYEKL. Trimming stripped 0 bases from V and 5 bases from J, with 16 bases between. CDR3 sequence: CASSQDSSPVGETQYF. The DNA of the CDR3 is TGCGCCAGCAGCCAAGATTCTAGCCCTGTTGGCGAGACCCAGTACTTC.

The chain is built from TRBV27 and TRBJ1-2; D is possibly TRBD1 (5 bases). Germline V gives CDR1 MNHEY, CDR2 SMNVEV (reference sequence). The CDR3 extends over 13 amino acids. The V and J ends lost 5 bases and 8 bases respectively, with 15 bases between them. CDR3 DNA: TGTGCCAGCAGTCTGACGGGGCGAGTAGGCTACACCTTC. Its protein product is CASSLTGRVGYTF.

The genes are TRBV19 and TRBJ2-1, with TRBD1 identical over 7 bases. Germline V CDR1 and CDR2: LNHDA, SQIVND (reference sequence). This CDR3 has 13 residues. J lost 2 bases, V lost 6 bases, and 1 base had no gene match. For the CDR3, the DNA is TGTGCCAGTAGGACAGGGCCCTACAATGAGCAGTTCTTC. Translating gives CASRTGPYNEQFF.

This sequence joins TRBV7-9 and TRBJ2-3, with TRBD2 matching 8 bases. Germline V gene lookup returns CDR1 SEHNR and CDR2 FQNEAQ (reference sequence). V trimming: 5 bases; J trimming: 1 base; junction bases outside the gene matches: 8. CDR3 length: 16 amino acids. The CDR3 loop reads CASSQSRSGGTDTQYF. As DNA, the CDR3 is TGTGCCAGCAGCCAAAGCCGTAGCGGGGGCACAGATACGCAGTATTTT.

CDR3 sequence reads: CASSYRPMNTEAFF. In DNA form, the CDR3 reads TGTGCCAGCAGTTACAGGCCGATGAACACTGAAGCTTTCTTT. This sequence joins TRBV27 and TRBJ1-1; D is possibly TRBD1 (5 bases). This CDR3 region has 14 residues. Trimming left V 4 bases short and J 0 bases short, with 9 bases between. The germline V gene has CDR1 MNHEY and CDR2 SMNVEV (reference sequence).